The subject of this entry is one T cell receptor (beta chain). Its target is unknown. The V gene lost 6 bases and the J gene lost 2 bases, with 11 bases spanning the gap. The length of the CDR3 is 13 residues. Germline V gene data show CDR1 as LNHDA and CDR2 as SQIVND (reference sequence). The data derive from a study of beta chain features in type 1 diabetes. For the study at large: When patients were set against healthy donors, age, gender and cell yields were similar. General study results and limits: cDNA sequencing could over-represent cells with high TCR expression. For Type 1 diabetes patients, all four CD4+ subsets carried TCRB CDR3s that were moderately but significantly shorter.

Investigators reverse transcribed all isolated RNA, so they sequenced expressed TCRB transcripts. Here immunoSEQ multiplex PCR was the method, and the copy in TCRdb shows in-frame clones only, minus some. The table records 120,000 or so clones, roughly 17% of them present only once. Sample: central memory CD4+ T cells from blood. This chain connects TRBV19 to TRBJ2-7; D is unresolved. The sequence was obtained from a man aged 18-30 years with type 1 diabetes. The CDR3 reads CASSYRPTYEQYF. As DNA, the CDR3 is TGTGCCAGTAGCTATAGGCCAACCTACGAGCAGTACTTC.